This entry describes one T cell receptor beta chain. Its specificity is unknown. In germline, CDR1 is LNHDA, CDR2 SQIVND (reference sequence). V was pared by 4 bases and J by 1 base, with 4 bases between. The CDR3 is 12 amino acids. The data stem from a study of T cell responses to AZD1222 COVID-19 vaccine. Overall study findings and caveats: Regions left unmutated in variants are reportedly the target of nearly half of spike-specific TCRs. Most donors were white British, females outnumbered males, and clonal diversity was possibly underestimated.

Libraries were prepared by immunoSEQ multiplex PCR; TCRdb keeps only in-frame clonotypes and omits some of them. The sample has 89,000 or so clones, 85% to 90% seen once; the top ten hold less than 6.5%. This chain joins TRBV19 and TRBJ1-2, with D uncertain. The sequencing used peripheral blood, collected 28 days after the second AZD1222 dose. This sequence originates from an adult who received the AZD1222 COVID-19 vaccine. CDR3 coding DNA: TGTGCCAGTAGTAGGGATAACTATGGCTACACCTTC. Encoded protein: CASSRDNYGYTF.